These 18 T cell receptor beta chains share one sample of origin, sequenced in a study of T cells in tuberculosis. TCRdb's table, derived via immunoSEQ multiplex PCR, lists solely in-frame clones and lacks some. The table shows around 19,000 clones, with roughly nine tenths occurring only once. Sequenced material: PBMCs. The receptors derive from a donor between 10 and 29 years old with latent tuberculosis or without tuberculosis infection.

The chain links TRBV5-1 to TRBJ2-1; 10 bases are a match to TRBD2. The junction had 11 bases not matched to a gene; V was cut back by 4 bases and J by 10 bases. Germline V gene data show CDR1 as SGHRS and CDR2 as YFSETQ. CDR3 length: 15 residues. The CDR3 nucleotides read TGCGCCAGCAGCCCAAGCAGCGGGGGGGCCCGGGAGCAGTTCTTC. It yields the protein CASSPSSGGAREQFF. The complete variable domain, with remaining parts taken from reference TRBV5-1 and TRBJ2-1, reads KAGVTQTPRYLIKTRGQQVTLSCSPISGHRSVSWYQQTPGQGLQFLFEYFSETQRNKGNFPGRFSGRQFSNSRSEMNVSTLELGDSALYLCASSPSSGGAREQFFGPGTRLTVL.

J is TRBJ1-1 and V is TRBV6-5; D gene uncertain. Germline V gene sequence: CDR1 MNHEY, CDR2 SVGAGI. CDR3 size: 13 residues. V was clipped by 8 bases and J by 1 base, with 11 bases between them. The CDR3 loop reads CASAGGRNTEAFF. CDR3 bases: TGTGCCAGCGCGGGAGGGAGGAACACTGAAGCTTTCTTT.

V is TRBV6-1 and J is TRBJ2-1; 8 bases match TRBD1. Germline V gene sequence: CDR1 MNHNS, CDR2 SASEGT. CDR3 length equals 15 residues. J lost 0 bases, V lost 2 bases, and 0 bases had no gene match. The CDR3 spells CASSETGGSYNEQFF. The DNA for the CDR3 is TGTGCCAGCAGTGAAACAGGGGGCTCCTACAATGAGCAGTTCTTC.

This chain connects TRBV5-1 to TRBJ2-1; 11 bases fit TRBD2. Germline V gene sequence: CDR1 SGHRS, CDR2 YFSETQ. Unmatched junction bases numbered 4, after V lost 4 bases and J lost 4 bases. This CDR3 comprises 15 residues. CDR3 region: CASSISGGDYNEQFF. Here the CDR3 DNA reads TGCGCCAGCAGCATTAGCGGGGGGGATTACAATGAGCAGTTCTTC.

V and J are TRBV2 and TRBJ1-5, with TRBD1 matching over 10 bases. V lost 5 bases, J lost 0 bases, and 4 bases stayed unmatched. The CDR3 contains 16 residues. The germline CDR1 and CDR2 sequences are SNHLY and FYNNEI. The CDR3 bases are TGTGCCAGCAGTTGGACAGGGGGAGTTAGCAATCAGCCCCAGCATTTT. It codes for CASSWTGGVSNQPQHF.

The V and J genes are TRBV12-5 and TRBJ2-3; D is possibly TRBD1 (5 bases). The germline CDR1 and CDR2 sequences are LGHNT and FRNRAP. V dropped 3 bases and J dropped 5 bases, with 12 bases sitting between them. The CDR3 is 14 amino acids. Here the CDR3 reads CASGFRGQGDTQYF. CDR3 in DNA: TGTGCTAGTGGTTTCCGTGGGCAGGGAGATACGCAGTATTTT.

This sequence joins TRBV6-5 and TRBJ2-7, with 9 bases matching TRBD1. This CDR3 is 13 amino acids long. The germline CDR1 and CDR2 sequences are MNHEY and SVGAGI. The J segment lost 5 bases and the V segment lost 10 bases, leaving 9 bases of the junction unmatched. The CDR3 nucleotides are TGTGCCACCGAGCCGGGACAGGGTAACGAGCAGTACTTC. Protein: CATEPGQGNEQYF.

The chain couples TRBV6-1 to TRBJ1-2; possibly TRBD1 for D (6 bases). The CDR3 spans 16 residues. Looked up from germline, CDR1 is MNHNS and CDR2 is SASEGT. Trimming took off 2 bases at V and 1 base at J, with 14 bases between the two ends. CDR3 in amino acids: CASSETGRDSNYGYTF. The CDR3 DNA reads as TGTGCCAGCAGTGAAACAGGGAGGGATAGTAACTATGGCTACACCTTC.

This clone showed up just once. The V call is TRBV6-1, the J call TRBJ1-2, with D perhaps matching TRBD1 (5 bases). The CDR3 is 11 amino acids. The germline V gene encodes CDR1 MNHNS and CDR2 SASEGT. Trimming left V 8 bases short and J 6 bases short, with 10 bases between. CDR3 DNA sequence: TGTGCCAGCCGGCGGGGGGATGGCTACACCTTC. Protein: CASRRGDGYTF.

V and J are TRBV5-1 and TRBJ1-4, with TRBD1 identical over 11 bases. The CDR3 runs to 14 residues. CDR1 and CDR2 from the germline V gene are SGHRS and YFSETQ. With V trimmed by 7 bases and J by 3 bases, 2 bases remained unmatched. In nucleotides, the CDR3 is TGCGCCAGCGGACAGGGGGCGGCTAATGAAAAACTGTTTTTT. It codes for CASGQGAANEKLFF.

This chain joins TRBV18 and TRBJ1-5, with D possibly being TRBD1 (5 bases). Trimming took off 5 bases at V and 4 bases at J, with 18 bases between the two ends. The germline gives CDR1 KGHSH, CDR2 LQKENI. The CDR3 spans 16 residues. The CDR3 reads CASSRTAGRFNQPQHF. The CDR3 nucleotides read TGTGCCAGCTCAAGGACGGCAGGGCGGTTTAATCAGCCCCAGCATTTT.

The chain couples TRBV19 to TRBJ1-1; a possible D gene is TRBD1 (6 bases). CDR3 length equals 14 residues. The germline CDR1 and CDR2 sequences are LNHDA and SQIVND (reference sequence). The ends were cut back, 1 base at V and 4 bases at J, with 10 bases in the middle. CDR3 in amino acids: CASSIVGGGTEAFF. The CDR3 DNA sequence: TGTGCCAGTAGTATAGTAGGGGGTGGCACTGAAGCTTTCTTT.

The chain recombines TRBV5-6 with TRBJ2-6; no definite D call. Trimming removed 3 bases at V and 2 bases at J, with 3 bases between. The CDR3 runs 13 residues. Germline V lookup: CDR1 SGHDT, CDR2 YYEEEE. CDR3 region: CASSSTGANVLTF. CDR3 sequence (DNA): TGTGCCAGCAGCTCAACTGGGGCCAACGTCCTGACTTTC.

CDR3: CASSLEIYRTDKPQHF. The CDR3 DNA follows: TGTGCCAGTAGCCTCGAAATATACCGGACTGATAAGCCCCAGCATTTT. The J gene is TRBJ1-5, the V gene TRBV19; D unclear. CDR1 and CDR2 (germline): LNHDA, SQIVND (reference sequence). Trimming removed 6 bases from V and 8 bases from J, with 23 bases in between. The CDR3 is made up of 16 amino acids.

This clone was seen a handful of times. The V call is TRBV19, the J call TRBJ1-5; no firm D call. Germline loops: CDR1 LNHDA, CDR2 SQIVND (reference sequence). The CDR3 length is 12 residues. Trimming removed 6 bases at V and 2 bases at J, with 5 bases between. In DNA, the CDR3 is TGTGCCAGTAGCTATGGCAATCAGCCCCAGCATTTT. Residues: CASSYGNQPQHF.

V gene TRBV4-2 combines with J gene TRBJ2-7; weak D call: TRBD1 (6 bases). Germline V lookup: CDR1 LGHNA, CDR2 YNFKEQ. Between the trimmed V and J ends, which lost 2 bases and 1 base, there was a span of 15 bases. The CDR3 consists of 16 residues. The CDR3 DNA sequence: TGTGCCAGCAGCCAAACCCACCGGGACACGTCCTACGAGCAGTACTTC. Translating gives CASSQTHRDTSYEQYF.

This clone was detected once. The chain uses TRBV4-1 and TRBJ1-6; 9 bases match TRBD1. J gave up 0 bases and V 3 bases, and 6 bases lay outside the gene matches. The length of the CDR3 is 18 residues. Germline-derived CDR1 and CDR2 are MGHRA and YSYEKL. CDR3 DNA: TGCGCCAGCAGCCACGCCCACAGGGGGCACTCCTATAATTCACCCCTCCACTTT. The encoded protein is CASSHAHRGHSYNSPLHF.

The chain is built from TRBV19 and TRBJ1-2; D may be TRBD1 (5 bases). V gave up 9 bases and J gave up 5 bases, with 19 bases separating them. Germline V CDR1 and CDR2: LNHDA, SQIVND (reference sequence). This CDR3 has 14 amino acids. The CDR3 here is CASKMEGLVYGYTF. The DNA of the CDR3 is TGTGCCAGCAAAATGGAGGGGTTAGTTTATGGCTACACCTTC.